A single TCR beta chain is shown here with its context. Antigen specificity is unknown. Only Caucasian adults living in Nashville, Tennessee made up the donor group. The split of CD4+ cells yielded CD45RA+ naive and CD45RA-negative memory subsets. The repertoire was sequenced with immunoSEQ multiplex PCR; TCRdb's copy has only in-frame clones and lacks some. This table holds 2 million to 2.5 million clones, more than 80% found once. The data are from a study of shared clonotypes between healthy human individuals. V was pared by 2 bases and J by 0 bases, with 8 bases between. The germline V gene has CDR1 SGHTA and CDR2 FQGTGA. The CDR3 length is 15 residues. Notes on the study in general: Depth of sequencing was expected to influence donor clonotype sharing. When naive CD4 clonotypes were compared across a few donors, approximately 4.9% were shared.

This TCR was recovered from a man younger than 30 in good health. Some clones in this sample may be carry-over from other donors' samples. Sample: naive CD4+ T cells from PBMCs. As to subset: CD45RA+ positively selected. The rearrangement links TRBV7-3 to TRBJ2-1, with D unresolved. The CDR3 is CASSLLRSSYNEQFF. The CDR3 region has the DNA TGTGCCAGCAGCTTACTACGTAGCTCCTACAATGAGCAGTTCTTC.